The source of this TCR beta chain is a study of beta chain features in type 1 diabetes. Study outcomes and limitations: For patients, the naive, central memory and Treg TCRB repertoires appeared more alike than for healthy donors.

On this clone: Antigen: not known.

In total, each donor contributed a single heparinised blood draw that averaged around 110 mL. Expressed TCRB transcripts were sequenced because the entire RNA isolate underwent reverse transcription. TCRdb's copy holds only in-frame clones and misses some; the assay was immunoSEQ multiplex PCR. The sample carries over 700,000 clones, roughly 16% recorded once. V shed 0 bases and J shed 3 bases, with 6 bases lying between them. The CDR3 extends over 13 amino acids. Germline CDR1 SGHNT, CDR2 YYREEE (reference sequence). Sequencing was carried out using naive CD4+ T cells from blood. This rearrangement joins TRBV5-4 to TRBJ1-2; D ambiguous. The source of this sequence is a woman aged 18-29 years in good health. Here the CDR3 DNA reads TGTGCCAGCAGCTTGGTTGTCGACTATGGCTACACCTTC. This encodes CASSLVVDYGYTF. Looking up the rest from reference TRBV5-4 and TRBJ1-2 gives the full variable domain: ETGVTQSPTHLIKTRGQQVTLRCSSQSGHNTVSWYQQALGQGPQFIFQYYREEENGRGNFPPRFSGLQFPNYSSELNVNALELDDSALYLCASSLVVDYGYTFGSGTRLTVV.